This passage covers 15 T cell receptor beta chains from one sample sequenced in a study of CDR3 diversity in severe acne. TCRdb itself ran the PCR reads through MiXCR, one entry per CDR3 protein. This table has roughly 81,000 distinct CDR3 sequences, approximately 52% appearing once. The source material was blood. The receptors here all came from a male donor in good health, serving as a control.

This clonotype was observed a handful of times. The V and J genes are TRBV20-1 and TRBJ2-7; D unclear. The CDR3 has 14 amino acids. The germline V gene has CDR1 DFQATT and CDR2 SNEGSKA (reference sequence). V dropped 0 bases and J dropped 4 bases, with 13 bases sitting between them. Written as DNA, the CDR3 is TGCAGTGCTAGAGATAATGCGGAGCCGTACGAGCAGTACTTC. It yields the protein CSARDNAEPYEQYF.

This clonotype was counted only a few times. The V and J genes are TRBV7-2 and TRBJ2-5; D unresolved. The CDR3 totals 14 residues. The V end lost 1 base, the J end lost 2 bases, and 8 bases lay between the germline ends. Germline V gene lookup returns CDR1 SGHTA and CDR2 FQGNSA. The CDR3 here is CASSLVAVQETQYF. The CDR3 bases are TGTGCCAGCAGCTTAGTGGCAGTTCAAGAGACCCAGTACTTC.

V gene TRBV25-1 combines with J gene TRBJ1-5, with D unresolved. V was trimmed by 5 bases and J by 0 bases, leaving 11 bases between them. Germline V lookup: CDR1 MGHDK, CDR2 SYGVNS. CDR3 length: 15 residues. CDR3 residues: CASSPGMVSNQPQHF. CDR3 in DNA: TGTGCCAGCAGTCCCGGCATGGTTAGCAATCAGCCCCAGCATTTT.

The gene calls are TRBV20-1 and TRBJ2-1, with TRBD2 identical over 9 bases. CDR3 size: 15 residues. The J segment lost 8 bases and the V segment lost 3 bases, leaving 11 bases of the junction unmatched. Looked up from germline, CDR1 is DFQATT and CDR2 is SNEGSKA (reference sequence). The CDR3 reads CSARVAGGPADEQFF. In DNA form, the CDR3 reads TGCAGTGCTAGGGTGGCGGGAGGGCCGGCGGATGAGCAGTTCTTC.

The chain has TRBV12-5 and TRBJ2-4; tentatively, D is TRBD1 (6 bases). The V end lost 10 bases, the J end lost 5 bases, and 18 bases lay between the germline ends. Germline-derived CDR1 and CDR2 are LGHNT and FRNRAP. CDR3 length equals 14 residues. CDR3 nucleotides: TGTGCTATTGGCAGTCGCAGGGGCCAAAACATTCAGTACTTC. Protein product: CAIGSRRGQNIQYF.

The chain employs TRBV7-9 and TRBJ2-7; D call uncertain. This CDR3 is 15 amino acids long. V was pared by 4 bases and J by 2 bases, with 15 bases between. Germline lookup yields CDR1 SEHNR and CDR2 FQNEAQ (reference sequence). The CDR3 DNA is TGTGCCAGCAGCTATTGGACGGTCAGGACCTACGAGCAGTACTTC. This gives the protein CASSYWTVRTYEQYF.

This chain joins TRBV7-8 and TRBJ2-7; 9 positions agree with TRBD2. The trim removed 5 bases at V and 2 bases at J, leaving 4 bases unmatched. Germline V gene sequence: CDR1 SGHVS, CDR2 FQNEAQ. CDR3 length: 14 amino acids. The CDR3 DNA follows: TGTGCCAGCAGCCCTAGCGGGACCCCCTACGAGCAGTACTTC. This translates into CASSPSGTPYEQYF. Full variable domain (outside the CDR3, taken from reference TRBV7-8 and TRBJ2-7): GAGVSQSPRYKVAKRGQDVALRCDPISGHVSLFWYQQALGQGPEFLTYFQNEAQLDKSGLPSDRFFAERPEGSVSTLKIQRTQQEDSAVYLCASSPSGTPYEQYFGPGTRLTVT.

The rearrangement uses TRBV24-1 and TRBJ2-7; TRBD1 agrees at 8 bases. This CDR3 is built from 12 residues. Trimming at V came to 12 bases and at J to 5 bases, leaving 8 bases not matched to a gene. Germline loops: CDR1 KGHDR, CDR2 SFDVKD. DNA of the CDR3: TGTGCCTGGGGTGGACAGGGTAACGAGCAGTACTTC. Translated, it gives CAWGGQGNEQYF.

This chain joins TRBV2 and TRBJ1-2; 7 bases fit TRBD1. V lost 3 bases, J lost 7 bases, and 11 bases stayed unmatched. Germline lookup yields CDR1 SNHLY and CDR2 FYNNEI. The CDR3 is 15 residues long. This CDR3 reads CASSEEGAISGGYTF. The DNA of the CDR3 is TGTGCCAGCAGTGAGGAGGGGGCGATCTCTGGTGGCTACACCTTC. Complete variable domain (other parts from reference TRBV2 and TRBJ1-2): EPEVTQTPSHQVTQMGQEVILRCVPISNHLYFYWYRQILGQKVEFLVSFYNNEISEKSEIFDDQFSVERPDGSNFTLKIRSTKLEDSAMYFCASSEEGAISGGYTFGSGTRLTVV.

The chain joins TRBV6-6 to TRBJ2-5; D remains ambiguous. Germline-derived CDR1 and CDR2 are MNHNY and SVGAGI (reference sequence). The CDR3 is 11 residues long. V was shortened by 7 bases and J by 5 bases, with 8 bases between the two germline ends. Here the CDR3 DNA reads TGTGCCAGCAAATGGGTTGAGACCCAGTACTTC. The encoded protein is CASKWVETQYF.

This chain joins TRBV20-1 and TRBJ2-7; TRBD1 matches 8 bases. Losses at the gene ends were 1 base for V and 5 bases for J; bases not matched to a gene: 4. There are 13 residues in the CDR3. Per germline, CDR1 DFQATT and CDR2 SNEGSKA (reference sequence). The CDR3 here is CSARGQGKNEQYF. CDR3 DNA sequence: TGCAGTGCTAGAGGACAGGGGAAGAACGAGCAGTACTTC.

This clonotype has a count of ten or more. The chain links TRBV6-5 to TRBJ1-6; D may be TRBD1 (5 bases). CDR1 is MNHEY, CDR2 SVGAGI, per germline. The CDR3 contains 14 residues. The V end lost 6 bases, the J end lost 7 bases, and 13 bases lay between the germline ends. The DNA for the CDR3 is TGTGCCAGCAGACTACGGAGGGGAAATTCACCCCTCCACTTT. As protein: CASRLRRGNSPLHF.

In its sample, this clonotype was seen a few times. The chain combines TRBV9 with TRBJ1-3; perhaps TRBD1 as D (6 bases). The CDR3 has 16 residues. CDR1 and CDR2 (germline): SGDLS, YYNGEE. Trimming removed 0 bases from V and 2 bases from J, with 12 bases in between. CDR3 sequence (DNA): TGTGCCAGCAGCGTAGCGGAGGGGGAAACTGGAAACACCATATATTTT. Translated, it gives CASSVAEGETGNTIYF.

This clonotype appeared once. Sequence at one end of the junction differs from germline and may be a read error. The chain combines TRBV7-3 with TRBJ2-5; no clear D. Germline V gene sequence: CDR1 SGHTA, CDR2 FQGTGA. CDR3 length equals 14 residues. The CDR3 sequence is CANPTTRNQESQYF. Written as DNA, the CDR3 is TGTGCCAATCCTACTACGCGCAACCAAGAGTCCCAGTACTTC.

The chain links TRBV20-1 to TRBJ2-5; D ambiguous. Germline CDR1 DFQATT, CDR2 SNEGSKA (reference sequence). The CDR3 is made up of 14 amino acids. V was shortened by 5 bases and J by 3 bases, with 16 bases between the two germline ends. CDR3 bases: TGCAGTGCTCCTCCTTTGAACGGTAAAGAGACCCAGTACTTC. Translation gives CSAPPLNGKETQYF.